A selection of T cell receptor beta chains follows, all from one sample in a study of T cell responses to AZD1222 COVID-19 vaccine. The assay was immunoSEQ multiplex PCR, and TCRdb's table has in-frame clones only and misses some. The table has about 200,000 clones, about 92% seen once. The input for sequencing was peripheral blood, taken on day 0 of MenACWY control vaccination. Source of these receptors: an adult in good health. Each CDR3 is given with its conserved first and last residue. D genes are given only for firm matches. The size field is filled for only some rows; it gives once, few, many or a size class.

j_gene: TRBJ1-4; d_gene: NA; v_gene: TRBV6-2/TRBV6-3; len: 15; abundance: NA; CDR3nt: TGTGCCAGCAGCCCCGGGCGCGTCGGTAATGAAAAACTGTTTTTT; CDR3aa: CASSPGRVGNEKLFF
j_gene: TRBJ2-7; d_gene: NA; v_gene: TRBV10-3; len: 11; abundance: NA; CDR3nt: TGTGCCATCAGTGAAGGCTACGAGCAGTACTTC; CDR3aa: CAISEGYEQYF
j_gene: TRBJ1-2; d_gene: NA; v_gene: TRBV12-3/TRBV12-4; len: 13; abundance: NA; CDR3nt: TGTGCCAGCAGCCCAGGACAGAACTATGGCTACACCTTC; CDR3aa: CASSPGQNYGYTF
j_gene: TRBJ1-2; d_gene: TRBD1; v_gene: TRBV4-3; len: 17; abundance: NA; CDR3nt: TGCGCCAGCAGCCAAGTTGGTATAGGGGGCAGGAACTATGGCTACACCTTC; CDR3aa: CASSQVGIGGRNYGYTF
j_gene: TRBJ1-5; d_gene: NA; v_gene: TRBV18; len: 14; abundance: NA; CDR3nt: TGTGCCAGCTCATTAGAGGATAGCAATCAGCCCCAGCATTTT; CDR3aa: CASSLEDSNQPQHF
j_gene: TRBJ2-1; d_gene: TRBD2; v_gene: TRBV6-2/TRBV6-3; len: 15; abundance: NA; CDR3nt: TGTGCCAGCAGCCTAACTAGCGGGGCTTACAATGAGCAGTTCTTC; CDR3aa: CASSLTSGAYNEQFF
j_gene: TRBJ1-2; d_gene: TRBD1; v_gene: TRBV7-9; len: 16; abundance: NA; CDR3nt: TGTGCCAGCAGACCTACGACAGGGGGTAGAGCCTATGGCTACACCTTC; CDR3aa: CASRPTTGGRAYGYTF
j_gene: TRBJ1-1; d_gene: NA; v_gene: TRBV18; len: 14; abundance: once; CDR3nt: TGTGCCAGCTCAAACGAGGCGCAAGGCACTGAAGCTTTCTTT; CDR3aa: CASSNEAQGTEAFF
j_gene: TRBJ1-3; d_gene: NA; v_gene: TRBV9; len: 12; abundance: NA; CDR3nt: TGTGCCAGCAACCCCGGGGGGGACACCATATATTTT; CDR3aa: CASNPGGDTIYF
j_gene: TRBJ2-6; d_gene: NA; v_gene: TRBV19; len: 18; abundance: once; CDR3nt: TGTGCCAGTTCCAAAGGGACCTCTTTCCCATCTGGGGCCAACGTCCTGACTTTC; CDR3aa: CASSKGTSFPSGANVLTF
j_gene: TRBJ1-6; d_gene: TRBD1; v_gene: TRBV28; len: 20; abundance: NA; CDR3nt: TGTGCCAGCACCCCAAGCCCGGGGACAGGGGGGGAGAGGGGTAATTCACCCCTCCACTTT; CDR3aa: CASTPSPGTGGERGNSPLHF
j_gene: TRBJ2-3; d_gene: NA; v_gene: TRBV28; len: 13; abundance: NA; CDR3nt: TGTGCCAGCAGTTTGCAGGGTACCGATACGCAGTATTTT; CDR3aa: CASSLQGTDTQYF
j_gene: TRBJ1-2; d_gene: TRBD1; v_gene: TRBV3-1/TRBV3-2; len: 13; abundance: NA; CDR3nt: TGTGCCAGCAGCCGGGACAGAAGGTATGGCTACACCTTC; CDR3aa: CASSRDRRYGYTF
j_gene: TRBJ2-3; d_gene: TRBD2; v_gene: TRBV5-1; len: 15; abundance: NA; CDR3nt: TGCGCCAGCAGCTTCGATCGGGGGGTCACAGATACGCAGTATTTT; CDR3aa: CASSFDRGVTDTQYF
j_gene: TRBJ1-2; d_gene: NA; v_gene: TRBV3-1/TRBV3-2; len: 11; abundance: NA; CDR3nt: TGTGCCAGCAGTCCAGGGACAGGCTACACCTTC; CDR3aa: CASSPGTGYTF
j_gene: TRBJ1-5; d_gene: NA; v_gene: TRBV19; len: 16; abundance: NA; CDR3nt: TGTGCCAGTAGCGATGGACAGCAGTATAGCAATCAGCCCCAGCATTTT; CDR3aa: CASSDGQQYSNQPQHF
j_gene: TRBJ1-2; d_gene: NA; v_gene: TRBV28; len: 15; abundance: NA; CDR3nt: TGTGCCAGCAGCCAATGGGCCGGGACCAACTATGGCTACACCTTC; CDR3aa: CASSQWAGTNYGYTF
j_gene: TRBJ2-7; d_gene: TRBD1; v_gene: TRBV5-1; len: 14; abundance: once; CDR3nt: TGCGCCAGCAGCCAAGGGGGCGCGTTCCACGAGCAGTACTTC; CDR3aa: CASSQGGAFHEQYF
j_gene: TRBJ2-3; d_gene: NA; v_gene: TRBV4-1; len: 15; abundance: NA; CDR3nt: TGCGCCAGCAGCCAAGAACCCGGACCCGGAGGCACGCAGTATTTT; CDR3aa: CASSQEPGPGGTQYF
j_gene: TRBJ1-1; d_gene: NA; v_gene: TRBV6-5; len: 15; abundance: once; CDR3nt: TGTGCCAGCAGTCCCCAAGGAGGGCAGAACACTGAAGCTTTCTTT; CDR3aa: CASSPQGGQNTEAFF
j_gene: TRBJ2-5; d_gene: NA; v_gene: TRBV5-1; len: 12; abundance: NA; CDR3nt: TGCGCCAGCAGCACCAACCGGGAGACCCAGTACTTC; CDR3aa: CASSTNRETQYF
j_gene: TRBJ1-5; d_gene: TRBD1; v_gene: TRBV28; len: 16; abundance: once; CDR3nt: TGTGCCAGCACCCCACTCGGACAGGGGGCAAATCAGCCCCAGCATTTT; CDR3aa: CASTPLGQGANQPQHF
j_gene: TRBJ1-5; d_gene: TRBD1; v_gene: TRBV6-2/TRBV6-3; len: 16; abundance: NA; CDR3nt: TGTGCCAGCAGTTATGGAGGGGGCAGGAGCAATCAGCCCCAGCATTTT; CDR3aa: CASSYGGGRSNQPQHF
j_gene: TRBJ2-1; d_gene: NA; v_gene: TRBV4-3; len: 15; abundance: NA; CDR3nt: TGCGCCAGCAGCCTCGCCATCGGGACTTCTAATGAGCAGTTCTTC; CDR3aa: CASSLAIGTSNEQFF
j_gene: TRBJ2-6; d_gene: NA; v_gene: TRBV20-1; len: 14; abundance: NA; CDR3nt: TGCAGTGCTAGTTTCCAGGCCGGGGCCAACGTCCTGACTTTC; CDR3aa: CSASFQAGANVLTF
j_gene: TRBJ2-7; d_gene: NA; v_gene: TRBV28; len: 14; abundance: NA; CDR3nt: TGTGCCAGCAAGAAGAGCTCGGCGAGTCACGAGCAGTACTTC; CDR3aa: CASKKSSASHEQYF
j_gene: TRBJ1-2; d_gene: TRBD1; v_gene: TRBV18; len: 14; abundance: NA; CDR3nt: TGTGCCAGCTCACTCGGGACAGGGGGAAGTGGCTACACCTTC; CDR3aa: CASSLGTGGSGYTF
j_gene: TRBJ1-1; d_gene: NA; v_gene: TRBV13; len: 13; abundance: NA; CDR3nt: TGTGCCAGCAGCTTCGCCGCCGGGACAGAAGCTTTCTTT; CDR3aa: CASSFAAGTEAFF
j_gene: TRBJ1-5; d_gene: NA; v_gene: TRBV3-1/TRBV3-2; len: 15; abundance: NA; CDR3nt: TGTGCCAGCAGCCCCGCCCCAGGGGCTGATCAGCCCCAGCATTTT; CDR3aa: CASSPAPGADQPQHF
j_gene: TRBJ1-6; d_gene: NA; v_gene: TRBV18; len: 15; abundance: NA; CDR3nt: TGTGCCAGCTCCGAGGGGTACAGGGAGAATTCACCCCTCCACTTT; CDR3aa: CASSEGYRENSPLHF
j_gene: TRBJ1-1; d_gene: TRBD1; v_gene: TRBV6-1; len: 14; abundance: NA; CDR3nt: TGTGCCAGCAGTGAAAACAGGGGGCAAACTGAAGCTTTCTTT; CDR3aa: CASSENRGQTEAFF
j_gene: TRBJ1-2; d_gene: NA; v_gene: TRBV4-3; len: 16; abundance: NA; CDR3nt: TGCGCCAGCAGCCAGGCAGCGGTAACCACTAACTATGGCTACACCTTC; CDR3aa: CASSQAAVTTNYGYTF
j_gene: TRBJ1-1; d_gene: NA; v_gene: TRBV9; len: 16; abundance: NA; CDR3nt: TGTGCCAGCAGCGCCTATGAAGGGGCTATGAACACTGAAGCTTTCTTT; CDR3aa: CASSAYEGAMNTEAFF
j_gene: TRBJ2-3; d_gene: TRBD1; v_gene: TRBV7-2; len: 15; abundance: once; CDR3nt: TGTGCCAGCAGCCTGGACAGGGCTAGCACAGATACGCAGTATTTT; CDR3aa: CASSLDRASTDTQYF
j_gene: TRBJ2-7; d_gene: NA; v_gene: TRBV3-1/TRBV3-2; len: 12; abundance: NA; CDR3nt: TGTGCCAGCAGCCAAGTTGCGGACGAGCAGTACTTC; CDR3aa: CASSQVADEQYF
j_gene: TRBJ2-3; d_gene: TRBD2; v_gene: TRBV7-2; len: 17; abundance: NA; CDR3nt: TGTGCCAGCAGCTCGGGGACTAGCGGGGGGTACGCAGATACGCAGTATTTT; CDR3aa: CASSSGTSGGYADTQYF
j_gene: TRBJ1-1; d_gene: TRBD1; v_gene: TRBV12-3/TRBV12-4; len: 11; abundance: NA; CDR3nt: TGTCGACAGGGGTCGGACACTGAAGCTTTCTTT; CDR3aa: CRQGSDTEAFF
j_gene: TRBJ1-6; d_gene: TRBD1; v_gene: TRBV7-3; len: 14; abundance: NA; CDR3nt: TGTGCCAGCAGCTCGGGACAGGGCGTTTCGCCCCTCCACTTT; CDR3aa: CASSSGQGVSPLHF
j_gene: TRBJ2-2; d_gene: NA; v_gene: TRBV6-5; len: 13; abundance: NA; CDR3nt: TGTGCTACCCAGGGGGAGGTCACCGGGGAGCTGTTTTTT; CDR3aa: CATQGEVTGELFF
j_gene: TRBJ1-5; d_gene: NA; v_gene: TRBV5-8; len: 15; abundance: NA; CDR3nt: TGTGCCAGCAGAGTTGGGGGTCTTCAACAGCAGCCCCAGCATTTT; CDR3aa: CASRVGGLQQQPQHF
j_gene: TRBJ1-5; d_gene: TRBD1; v_gene: TRBV27; len: 15; abundance: NA; CDR3nt: TGTGCCAGCAGTTATCGGACAGGGACGATTCAGCCCCAGCATTTT; CDR3aa: CASSYRTGTIQPQHF
j_gene: TRBJ2-7; d_gene: TRBD1; v_gene: TRBV5-4; len: 15; abundance: NA; CDR3nt: TGTGCCAGCAGCTTGGGTGTGACAGGGTCGTACGAGCAGTACTTC; CDR3aa: CASSLGVTGSYEQYF
j_gene: TRBJ1-1; d_gene: NA; v_gene: TRBV12-3/TRBV12-4; len: 12; abundance: few; CDR3nt: TGTGCCAGCAGTTTACACTTGGATGAAGCTTTCTTT; CDR3aa: CASSLHLDEAFF
j_gene: TRBJ2-5; d_gene: NA; v_gene: TRBV7-9; len: 14; abundance: NA; CDR3nt: TGTGCCAGCAGCTTGAGCCACGGGTGGGAGACCCAGTACTTC; CDR3aa: CASSLSHGWETQYF
j_gene: TRBJ1-6; d_gene: NA; v_gene: TRBV11-2; len: 14; abundance: NA; CDR3nt: TGTGCCAGCAGCTTAGGTGACAGAGGCTCACCCCTCCACTTT; CDR3aa: CASSLGDRGSPLHF
j_gene: TRBJ1-6; d_gene: NA; v_gene: TRBV6-6; len: 16; abundance: NA; CDR3nt: TGTGCCAGCAGTTACGAGGGTGTGGTTTATAATTCACCCCTCCACTTT; CDR3aa: CASSYEGVVYNSPLHF
j_gene: TRBJ2-5; d_gene: NA; v_gene: TRBV5-1; len: 11; abundance: NA; CDR3nt: TGCGCCAGCACCCTACAAGAGACCCAGTACTTC; CDR3aa: CASTLQETQYF
j_gene: TRBJ2-5; d_gene: TRBD1; v_gene: TRBV5-1; len: 15; abundance: NA; CDR3nt: TGCGCCAGCAGCATTGCCGGGACAGGGGGCGAGACCCAGTACTTC; CDR3aa: CASSIAGTGGETQYF
j_gene: TRBJ1-5; d_gene: TRBD1; v_gene: TRBV5-1; len: 14; abundance: once; CDR3nt: TGCGCCAGCAGCGAGGGACAGGCTGGTCAGCCCCAGCATTTT; CDR3aa: CASSEGQAGQPQHF
j_gene: TRBJ1-3; d_gene: NA; v_gene: TRBV19; len: 15; abundance: NA; CDR3nt: TGTGCCAGTAGTATTAGCGTCAACTCTGGAAACACCATATATTTT; CDR3aa: CASSISVNSGNTIYF